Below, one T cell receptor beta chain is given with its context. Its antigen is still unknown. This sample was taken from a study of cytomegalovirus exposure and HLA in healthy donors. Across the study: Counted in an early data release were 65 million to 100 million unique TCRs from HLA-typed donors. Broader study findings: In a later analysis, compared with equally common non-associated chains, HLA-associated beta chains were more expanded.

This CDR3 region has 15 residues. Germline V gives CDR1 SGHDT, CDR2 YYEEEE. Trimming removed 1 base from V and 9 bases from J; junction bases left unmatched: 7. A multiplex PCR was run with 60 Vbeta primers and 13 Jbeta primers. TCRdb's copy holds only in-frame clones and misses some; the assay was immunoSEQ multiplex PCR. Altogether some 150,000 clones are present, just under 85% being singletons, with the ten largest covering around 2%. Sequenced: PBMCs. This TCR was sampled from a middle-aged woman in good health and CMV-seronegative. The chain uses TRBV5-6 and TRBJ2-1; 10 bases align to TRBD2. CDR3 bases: TGTGCCAGCAGCTTGTTCAGCGGGAGGGCCGGTGAGCAGTTCTTC. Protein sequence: CASSLFSGRAGEQFF.